This T cell receptor beta chain was recovered during a study of cytomegalovirus exposure and HLA in healthy donors. Findings and limits, study-wide: Follow-up analysis found HLA locus-dependent TCR association rates, highest for DRB1 and lowest for HLA-C.

It was with 60 Vbeta and 13 Jbeta primers that the PCR ran. The assay was immunoSEQ multiplex PCR, and TCRdb's table has in-frame clones only and misses some. The sample records 170,000 or so clones, 60% to 85% being singletons. CDR1 and CDR2 from the germline V gene are SEHNR and FQNEAQ (reference sequence). Between the trimmed V and J ends, which lost 5 bases and 5 bases, there was a span of 15 bases. CDR3 length: 15 residues. In the case of this clone: Its antigen remains unknown.

The chain uses TRBV7-9 and TRBJ1-4; D not resolved. The specimen was PBMCs. The clonotype comes from a male donor in good health and CMV-seronegative. Here the CDR3 reads CASSPAGEPNEKLFF. CDR3 nucleotide sequence: TGTGCCAGCAGCCCCGCTGGGGAGCCCAATGAAAAACTGTTTTTT.